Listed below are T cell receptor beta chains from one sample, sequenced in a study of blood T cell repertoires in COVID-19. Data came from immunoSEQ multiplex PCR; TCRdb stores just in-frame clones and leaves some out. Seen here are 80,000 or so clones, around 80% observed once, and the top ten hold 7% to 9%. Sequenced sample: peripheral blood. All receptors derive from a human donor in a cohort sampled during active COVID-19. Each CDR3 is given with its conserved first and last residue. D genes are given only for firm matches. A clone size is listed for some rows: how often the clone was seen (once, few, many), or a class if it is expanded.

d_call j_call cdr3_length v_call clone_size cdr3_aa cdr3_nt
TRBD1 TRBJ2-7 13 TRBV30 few CAWSSQGAGEQYF TGTGCCTGGAGCTCACAGGGGGCGGGGGAGCAGTACTTC
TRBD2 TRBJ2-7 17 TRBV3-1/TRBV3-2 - CASSQPLAGRYLRKQYF TGTGCCAGCAGCCAGCCCCTAGCGGGGCGATATCTACGGAAGCAGTACTTC
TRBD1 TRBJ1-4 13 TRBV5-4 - CASSSDREEKLFF TGTGCCAGCAGCTCAGACAGGGAGGAAAAACTGTTTTTT
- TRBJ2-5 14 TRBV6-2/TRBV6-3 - CASSYNRVRETQYF TGTGCCAGCAGTTACAACAGGGTTCGAGAGACCCAGTACTTC
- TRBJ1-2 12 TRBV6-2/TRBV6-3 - CASSYNRYGYTF TGTGCCAGCAGTTATAACAGATACGGCTACACCTTC
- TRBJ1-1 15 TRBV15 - CATSRIQGPNTEAFF TGTGCCACCAGCAGAATACAGGGTCCGAACACTGAAGCTTTCTTT
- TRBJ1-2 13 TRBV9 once CASSALESYGYTF TGTGCCAGCAGCGCTTTGGAGTCCTATGGCTACACCTTC
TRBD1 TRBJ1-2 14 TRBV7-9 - CASSAPGQVYGYTF TGTGCCAGCAGCGCTCCGGGACAGGTCTATGGCTACACCTTC
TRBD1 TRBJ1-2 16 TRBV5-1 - CASSSPGQGYHYGYTF TGCGCCAGCAGCTCCCCTGGACAGGGGTATCACTATGGCTACACCTTC
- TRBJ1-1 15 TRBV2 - CASSEVGTANTEAFF TGTGCCAGCAGTGAAGTGGGGACTGCGAACACTGAAGCTTTCTTT
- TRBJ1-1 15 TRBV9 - CASSPGGAGNTEAFF TGTGCCAGCAGCCCCGGCGGCGCTGGGAACACTGAAGCTTTCTTT
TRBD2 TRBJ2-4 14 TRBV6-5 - CASSYRGEGNIQYF TGTGCCAGCAGTTACCGCGGGGAGGGGAACATTCAGTACTTC
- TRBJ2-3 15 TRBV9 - CASSATGTSTDTQYF TGTGCCAGCAGCGCCACAGGGACCAGCACAGATACGCAGTATTTT
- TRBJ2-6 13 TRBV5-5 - CASSTGGANVLTF TGTGCCAGCAGCACGGGAGGGGCCAACGTCCTGACTTTC
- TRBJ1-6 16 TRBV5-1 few CASSLSAGANNSPLHF TGCGCCAGCAGCTTGTCCGCGGGGGCGAATAATTCACCCCTCCACTTT
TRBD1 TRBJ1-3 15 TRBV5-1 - CASSSGTVSGNTIYF TGCGCCAGCAGCTCGGGGACAGTCTCTGGAAACACCATATATTTT
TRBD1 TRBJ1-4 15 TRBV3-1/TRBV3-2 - CASSPSQGGHEKLFF TGTGCCAGCAGCCCCTCACAGGGGGGTCATGAAAAACTGTTTTTT
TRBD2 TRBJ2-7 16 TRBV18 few CASSPRSSGGEDEQYF TGTGCCAGCTCACCCCGGTCTAGCGGGGGGGAAGACGAGCAGTACTTC
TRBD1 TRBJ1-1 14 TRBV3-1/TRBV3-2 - CASSPSRGDTEAFF TGTGCCAGCAGCCCTAGCAGGGGGGACACTGAAGCTTTCTTT
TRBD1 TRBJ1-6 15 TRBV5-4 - CASSPGQAYNSPLHF TGTGCCAGCAGCCCTGGACAGGCGTATAATTCACCCCTCCACTTT
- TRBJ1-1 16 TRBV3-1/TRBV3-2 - CASSQVPGLTNTEAFF TGTGCCAGCAGCCAAGTTCCCGGACTGACGAACACTGAAGCTTTCTTT
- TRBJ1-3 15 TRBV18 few CASSPPSESGNTIYF TGTGCCAGCTCACCACCGTCGGAGTCTGGAAACACCATATATTTT
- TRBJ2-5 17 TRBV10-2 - CASSGRGFTSLPETQYF TGCGCCAGCAGTGGTAGGGGGTTCACAAGCCTTCCAGAGACCCAGTACTTC
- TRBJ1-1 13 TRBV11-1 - CASSHPPHAEAFF TGTGCCAGCAGCCATCCCCCACATGCTGAAGCTTTCTTT
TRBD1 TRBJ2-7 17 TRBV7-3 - CASSLKGRTGGVYEQYF TGTGCCAGCAGCTTAAAGGGGAGGACAGGGGGCGTCTACGAGCAGTACTTC
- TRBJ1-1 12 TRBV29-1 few CSAARENTEAFF TGCAGCGCTGCGAGGGAGAACACTGAAGCTTTCTTT
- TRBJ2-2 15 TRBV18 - CASSPTQVSTGELFF TGTGCCAGCTCACCAACACAGGTGTCTACCGGGGAGCTGTTTTTT
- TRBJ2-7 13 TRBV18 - CASSGQSSYEQYF TGTGCCAGCTCAGGACAGAGCTCCTACGAGCAGTACTTC
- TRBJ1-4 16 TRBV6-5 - CASSSGWGATNEKLFF TGTGCCAGCAGTTCGGGGTGGGGGGCAACTAATGAAAAACTGTTTTTT
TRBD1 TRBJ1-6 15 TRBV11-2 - CASSLAGQGISPLHF TGTGCCAGCAGCCTGGCGGGACAGGGGATTTCACCCCTCCACTTT
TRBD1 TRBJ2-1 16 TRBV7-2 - CASSPLPGQGHNEQFF TGTGCCAGCAGCCCCCTCCCGGGACAGGGGCACAATGAGCAGTTCTTC
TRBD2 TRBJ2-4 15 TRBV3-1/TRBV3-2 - CASSPGGAFVDIQYF TGTGCCAGCAGCCCCGGGGGGGCCTTTGTGGACATTCAGTACTTC
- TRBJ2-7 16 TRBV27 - CASSLLQGRPFYEQYF TGTGCCAGCAGTTTGTTACAGGGTCGACCTTTCTACGAGCAGTACTTC
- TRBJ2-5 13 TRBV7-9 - CASSLETGETQYF TGTGCCAGCAGCTTAGAGACTGGAGAGACCCAGTACTTC
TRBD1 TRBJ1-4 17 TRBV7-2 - CASSLGDRGKTNEKLFF TGTGCCAGCAGCTTGGGGGACAGGGGAAAAACTAATGAAAAACTGTTTTTT
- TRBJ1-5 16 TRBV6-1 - CASSGGTSSYNQPQHF TGTGCCAGCAGTGGTGGGACATCCTCCTACAATCAGCCCCAGCATTTT
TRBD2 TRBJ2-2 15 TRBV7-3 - CASSLTGGSTGELFF TGTGCCAGCAGCTTAACGGGGGGGAGCACCGGGGAGCTGTTTTTT
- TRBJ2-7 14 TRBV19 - CASSILYGTYEQYF TGTGCCAGTAGTATTTTATACGGTACCTACGAGCAGTACTTC
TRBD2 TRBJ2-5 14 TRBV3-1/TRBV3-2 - CASSPTSGGETQYF TGTGCCAGCAGCCCGACTAGCGGGGGAGAGACCCAGTACTTC
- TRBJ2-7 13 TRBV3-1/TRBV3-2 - CASSQADSLEQYF TGTGCCAGCAGCCAAGCGGACAGCCTCGAGCAGTACTTC
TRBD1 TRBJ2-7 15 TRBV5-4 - CASNSLGDSPYEQYF TGTGCCAGCAACTCCCTAGGGGACAGTCCCTACGAGCAGTACTTC
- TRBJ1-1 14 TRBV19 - CASTPHGSNTEAFF TGTGCCAGTACCCCCCACGGTTCTAACACTGAAGCTTTCTTT
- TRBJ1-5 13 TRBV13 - CASSLEGQQPQHF TGTGCCAGCAGCTTAGAGGGGCAACAGCCCCAGCATTTT
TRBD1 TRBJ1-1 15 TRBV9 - CASSSQSMGTGPTFF TGTGCCAGCAGCAGTCAGTCTATGGGGACAGGCCCAACTTTCTTT
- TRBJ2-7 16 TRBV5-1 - CASSLGGADRSGEQYF TGCGCCAGCAGCTTGGGGGGGGCGGACAGGTCCGGTGAGCAGTACTTC
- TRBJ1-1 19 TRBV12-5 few CASGLVPMNRVGMNTEAFF TGTGCTAGTGGTTTGGTGCCGATGAACAGGGTAGGGATGAACACTGAAGCTTTCTTT
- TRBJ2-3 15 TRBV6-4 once CASRDSAGGTDTQYF TGTGCCAGCAGGGATTCTGCCGGAGGCACAGATACGCAGTATTTT
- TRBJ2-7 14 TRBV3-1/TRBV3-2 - CASSQGLGAYEQYF TGTGCCAGCAGCCAAGGGCTAGGGGCCTACGAGCAGTACTTC
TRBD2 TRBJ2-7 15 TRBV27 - CASSVAGGRPSEQYF TGTGCCAGCAGTGTAGCGGGGGGGCGTCCTAGTGAGCAGTACTTC
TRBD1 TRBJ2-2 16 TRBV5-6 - CASSPGTGIGTGELFF TGTGCCAGCAGCCCCGGGACAGGGATTGGCACCGGGGAGCTGTTTTTT
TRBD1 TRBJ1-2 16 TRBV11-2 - CASSPGVGTGPYGYTF TGTGCCAGCAGCCCGGGAGTCGGGACAGGGCCCTATGGCTACACCTTC
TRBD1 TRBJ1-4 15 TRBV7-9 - CASSFLRDRDEKLFF TGTGCCAGCAGCTTCCTCCGGGACAGGGATGAAAAACTGTTTTTT
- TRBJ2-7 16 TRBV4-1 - CASSQDLVTETYEQYF TGCGCCAGCAGCCAAGATCTAGTGACAGAAACCTACGAGCAGTACTTC
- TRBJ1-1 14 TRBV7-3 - CASSLTGENTEAFF TGTGCCAGCAGCTTAACAGGGGAGAACACTGAAGCTTTCTTT
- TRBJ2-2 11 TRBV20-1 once CSASLEGELFF TGCAGTGCTAGTTTAGAGGGGGAGCTGTTTTTT
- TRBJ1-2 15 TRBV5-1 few CASSLQGPPNYGYTF TGCGCCAGCAGCTTACAGGGTCCCCCAAACTATGGCTACACCTTC
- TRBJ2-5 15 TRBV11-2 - CASCAGAVGRETQYF TGTGCCAGCTGCGCTGGGGCGGTGGGTCGAGAGACCCAGTACTTC